What follows are 17 T cell receptor beta chains derived from one specimen sequenced in a study of T-cell reconstitution after alpha-beta-depleted transplantation in children. The library targeted TCRbeta and was prepared with unique molecular identifiers. TCRdb redid the calling of the PCR reads with MiXCR, one entry per CDR3 protein. The repertoire holds about 540,000 distinct CDR3 sequences, with about 18% as singletons. The material was PBMCs from the stem cell graft donor, obtained from the stem cell graft. The receptor set was obtained from a human donor who donated a stem cell graft to a child with acute lymphoblastic leukemia.

The chain joins TRBV9 to TRBJ2-4; 7 nucleotides agree with TRBD1. V was clipped by 5 bases and J by 2 bases; unmatched bases: 10. The CDR3 length is 16 residues. CDR1 and CDR2 (germline): SGDLS, YYNGEE. CDR3 in DNA: TGTGCCAGCAGTATAGACAGGGTTTGGACCAAAAACATTCAGTACTTC. The encoded protein is CASSIDRVWTKNIQYF. The whole variable domain, remainder taken from reference TRBV9 and TRBJ2-4, is DSGVTQTPKHLITATGQRVTLRCSPRSGDLSVYWYQQSLDQGLQFLIQYYNGEERAKGNILERFSAQQFPDLHSELNLSSLELGDSALYFCASSIDRVWTKNIQYFGAGTRLSVL.

This clonotype was detected only a few times. The chain uses TRBV19 and TRBJ1-1; TRBD1 might be the D (5 bases). Per germline, CDR1 LNHDA and CDR2 SQIVND (reference sequence). V was pared by 6 bases and J by 0 bases, with 11 bases between. The CDR3 is 14 residues long. DNA of the CDR3: TGTGCCAGTAGGGTCAGGGAGGTGAACACTGAAGCTTTCTTT. Translating gives CASRVREVNTEAFF.

This clonotype was picked up a small number of times. The rearrangement uses TRBV27 and TRBJ1-4; D uncertain. CDR1 is MNHEY and CDR2 is SMNVEV in the germline V gene (reference sequence). Trimming took off 0 bases at V and 1 base at J, with 12 bases between the two ends. The CDR3 runs to 17 residues. In DNA form, the CDR3 reads TGTGCCAGCAGTTTATCCGCTTCGACATTAACTAATGAAAAACTGTTTTTT. This translates into CASSLSASTLTNEKLFF.

This clonotype has a handful of counts. The V call is TRBV29-1, the J call TRBJ1-4; 7 nucleotides align to TRBD1. CDR3 length: 14 amino acids. After removal of 4 bases from V and 10 bases from J, the junction contained 12 bases not matched to a gene. CDR1 and CDR2 from the germline V gene are SQVTM and ANQGSEA. The CDR3 spells CSVVGRGTVGKLFF. The CDR3 region has the DNA TGCAGCGTTGTGGGACGTGGGACAGTGGGAAAACTGTTTTTT.

The genes are TRBV9 and TRBJ2-5; 7 nucleotides align to TRBD2. The CDR3 is made up of 15 amino acids. Germline lookup yields CDR1 SGDLS and CDR2 YYNGEE. Unmatched junction bases numbered 6, after V lost 0 bases and J lost 4 bases. CDR3 sequence (DNA): TGTGCCAGCAGCGTAGTGGCAGGGAGGGGAGAGACCCAGTACTTC. This encodes CASSVVAGRGETQYF.

This clonotype was seen a few times. J is TRBJ2-5 and V is TRBV6-5; possible D gene TRBD2, 6 bases. Germline assignment: CDR1 MNHEY and CDR2 SVGAGI. The CDR3 spans 14 residues. The V end lost 4 bases, the J end lost 7 bases, and 16 bases lay between the germline ends. CDR3 nucleotide sequence: TGTGCCAGCAGTTTCGACGGGAGTACGGGGACCCAGTACTTC. Its protein product is CASSFDGSTGTQYF.

In this sample, this clonotype turned up a few times. The V call is TRBV6-1, the J call TRBJ1-5; D is unresolved. Germline CDR1 and CDR2: MNHNS and SASEGT. There are 13 residues in the CDR3. V lost 10 bases and J 2 bases, leaving 12 bases between the germline ends. CDR3 region: CATRPVGNQPQHF. The CDR3 DNA is TGTGCCACCAGGCCGGTGGGCAATCAGCCCCAGCATTTT.

This rearrangement joins TRBV7-6 to TRBJ2-7; D is uncertain. V lost 2 bases, J lost 5 bases, and 16 bases lay in between. Per germline, CDR1 SGHVS and CDR2 FNYEAQ. CDR3 length equals 15 residues. The DNA of the CDR3 is TGTGCCAGCAGCTTATCGGCGACCAGAAGCGACGAGCAGTACTTC. Its protein product is CASSLSATRSDEQYF.

This clonotype was picked up a small number of times. The J gene is TRBJ2-3, the V gene TRBV20-1; the D gene is possibly TRBD1 (7 bases). Germline loops: CDR1 DFQATT, CDR2 SNEGSKA (reference sequence). The CDR3 extends over 13 amino acids. The germline V and J ends were trimmed by 3 bases and 7 bases, with 14 bases remaining between them. The chain's CDR3 is CSASRAGGNTQYF. DNA of the CDR3: TGCAGTGCTAGCAGGGCAGGGGGGAATACGCAGTATTTT.

The chain couples TRBV7-8 to TRBJ2-1; D may be TRBD2 (5 bases). The germline V gene encodes CDR1 SGHVS and CDR2 FQNEAQ. The CDR3 contains 15 residues. The ends were cut back, 3 bases at V and 0 bases at J, with 9 bases in the middle. The CDR3 region is CASSFDRGSYNEQFF. CDR3 nucleotides: TGTGCCAGCAGCTTTGACCGGGGCTCCTACAATGAGCAGTTCTTC.

In this sample, this clonotype turned up many times. The J gene is TRBJ2-5, the V gene TRBV4-1, with TRBD1 as a possible D gene (6 bases). This CDR3 region has 14 residues. CDR1 is MGHRA and CDR2 is YSYEKL in the germline V gene. Between the trimmed V and J ends, which lost 0 bases and 4 bases, there was a span of 9 bases. CDR3 nucleotide sequence: TGCGCCAGCAGCCAAGATCCCAGGGGAGAGACCCAGTACTTC. This sequence encodes CASSQDPRGETQYF.

Of note for this clonotype: The junction departs from germline at one end; a sequencing error may be responsible. The chain has TRBV12-3 or TRBV12-4 and TRBJ2-5, with D possibly TRBD2 on 6 matching bases. This CDR3 contains 13 residues. CDR3 bases: TGTGCCAGCAGTACGGGACTGCAAGAGGCCCAGTACTTC. Translated: CASSTGLQEAQYF.

This clonotype has a handful of counts. V is TRBV5-6 and J is TRBJ1-1; TRBD1 matches at 12 bases. The CDR3 is made up of 16 amino acids. The germline CDR1 and CDR2 sequences are SGHDT and YYEEEE. V was pared by 0 bases and J by 5 bases, with 5 bases of the junction left unmatched. This CDR3 is CASSLGDRGRRTEAFF. Here the CDR3 DNA reads TGTGCCAGCAGCTTGGGGGACAGGGGGCGCAGGACTGAAGCTTTCTTT.

This clonotype was recorded many times. The chain uses TRBV27 and TRBJ2-7, with 8 bases aligning to TRBD1. Germline values: CDR1 MNHEY, CDR2 SMNVEV (reference sequence). The CDR3 sequence is 15 residues long. The trim removed 0 bases at V and 5 bases at J, leaving 6 bases unmatched. The CDR3 bases are TGTGCCAGCAGTTTATCGAGACAGGGGTTGCACGAGCAGTACTTC. Translation gives CASSLSRQGLHEQYF.

This clonotype was counted only a few times. The CDR3 region has the DNA TGCAGCGTCCCCAAGGGGGCAGGCAATGAGCAGTTCTTC. Its protein is CSVPKGAGNEQFF. This chain connects TRBV29-1 to TRBJ2-1; TRBD1 matches at 7 bases. With V trimmed by 6 bases and J by 6 bases, 8 bases remained unmatched. The CDR3 runs to 13 residues. CDR1 is SQVTM, CDR2 ANQGSEA, per germline.

The V gene is TRBV5-1, the J gene TRBJ2-6; D is undetermined. The germline CDR1 and CDR2 sequences are SGHRS and YFSETQ. The V gene lost 7 bases and the J gene lost 2 bases, with 7 bases spanning the gap. This CDR3 is built from 13 residues. As DNA, the CDR3 is TGCGCCAGCCGACACACTGGGGCCAACGTCCTGACTTTC. This gives the protein CASRHTGANVLTF.

This clonotype was seen only a few times. This chain joins TRBV12-3 or TRBV12-4 and TRBJ2-7, with a possible D match to TRBD2 (6 bases). The CDR3 is 14 residues long. Trimming stripped 6 bases from V and 6 bases from J, with 18 bases between. The CDR3 sequence: CASREPRGGSEQYF. CDR3 sequence (DNA): TGTGCCAGCAGGGAACCGCGGGGCGGGTCCGAGCAGTACTTC.